This entry lists 26 T cell receptor beta chains sequenced from one sample in a study of T cell clonotyping in hematopoietic cell transplantation. The table came from immunoSEQ multiplex PCR; TCRdb's copy has only in-frame clones and leaves some out. Among about 11,000 clones listed, 45% to 50% were seen once. Sequencing was performed on PBMCs, taken 30 days after allogeneic stem cell transplant. The receptors derive from a male patient aged 45-60 years who had an allogeneic stem cell transplant from an unrelated donor, so the T cells may come from the graft donor. Some clones in this sample may be carry-over from other donors' samples.

The rearrangement joins TRBV28 to TRBJ1-5; possibly TRBD1 for D (5 bases). The CDR3 has 13 residues. The germline V gene encodes CDR1 MDHEN and CDR2 SYDVKM. Deletions cut 7 bases from V and 6 bases from J, with 13 bases between. The CDR3 region is CASTGGVTQPQHF. The CDR3 DNA sequence: TGTGCCAGCACTGGGGGGGTCACTCAGCCCCAGCATTTT.

This clone came up a few times. The gene calls are TRBV5-1 and TRBJ1-2; no reliable D call. V lost 9 bases and J 4 bases, leaving 13 bases between the germline ends. This CDR3 has 12 amino acids. Germline V gene sequence: CDR1 SGHRS, CDR2 YFSETQ. CDR3 in DNA: TGCGCCACCAGTAAGGGTCGCTATGGCTACACCTTC. Translated: CATSKGRYGYTF.

This clone was counted only a few times. This rearrangement joins TRBV29-1 to TRBJ2-1, with 12 bases matching TRBD2. This CDR3 is built from 13 residues. Germline CDR1 is SQVTM and CDR2 is ANQGSEA. Trimming removed 4 bases from V and 8 bases from J; junction bases left unmatched: 3. CDR3 coding DNA: TGCAGCGTTGGTCGACTAGCGGGGGATGAGCAGTTCTTC. It codes for CSVGRLAGDEQFF.

The chain uses TRBV29-1 and TRBJ1-1; D is perhaps TRBD1 (6 bases). This CDR3 comprises 13 residues. CDR1 and CDR2 from the germline V gene are SQVTM and ANQGSEA. V was trimmed by 2 bases and J by 4 bases, leaving 11 bases between them. The CDR3 DNA follows: TGCAGCGTTGAATCAGGGGAGGTCACTGAAGCTTTCTTT. This gives the protein CSVESGEVTEAFF.

This clone has a handful of counts. The chain has TRBV6-5 and TRBJ1-2; D possibly corresponds to TRBD1 (5 bases). Trimming pared 5 bases from V and 5 bases from J, leaving 12 bases between. Germline CDR1 and CDR2: MNHEY and SVGAGI. The CDR3 is 13 residues long. This CDR3 reads CASSRGLEYGYTF. DNA of the CDR3: TGTGCCAGCAGTAGGGGCCTGGAGTATGGCTACACCTTC.

The CDR3 reads CASSFSKSTYEQYF. CDR3 bases: TGTGCCAGCAGTTTTTCAAAATCTACCTACGAGCAGTACTTC. J is TRBJ2-7 and V is TRBV28; no reliable D call. Germline V CDR1 and CDR2: MDHEN, SYDVKM. V gave up 3 bases and J gave up 2 bases, with 11 bases separating them. The CDR3 is 14 amino acids.

This clone appeared a few times. CDR3 nucleotide sequence: TGTGCCTGGCGACGAATGGGGATCACCGGGGAGCTGTTTTTT. Encoded protein: CAWRRMGITGELFF. The chain recombines TRBV30 with TRBJ2-2; no definite D call. In germline, CDR1 is GTSNPN, CDR2 SVGIG (reference sequence). The CDR3 covers 14 residues. V was trimmed by 5 bases and J by 4 bases, leaving 14 bases between them.

This chain joins TRBV29-1 and TRBJ2-5; D not resolved. This CDR3 has 15 residues. Trimming left V 7 bases short and J 5 bases short, with 23 bases between. CDR1 is SQVTM and CDR2 is ANQGSEA in the germline V gene. CDR3 sequence (DNA): TGCAGCGGAAGGACGCAGCCGACACCTCGGGAGACCCAGTACTTC. It is translated as CSGRTQPTPRETQYF.

The chain combines TRBV23-1 with TRBJ1-2; 8 bases agree with TRBD1. TRBV23-1 belongs to the ORF category, with a function that is uncertain. The CDR3 runs to 15 residues. The J segment lost 7 bases and the V segment lost 11 bases, leaving 18 bases of the junction unmatched. CDR3 loop: CAGLKKDREYGGYTF. Here the CDR3 DNA reads TGCGCCGGATTAAAAAAGGACAGGGAGTATGGTGGCTACACCTTC.

The V and J genes are TRBV29-1 and TRBJ1-2; 7 bases are a match to TRBD1. V gave up 4 bases and J gave up 7 bases; unmatched junction bases: 9. The length of the CDR3 is 13 residues. Germline CDR1 reads SQVTM; CDR2 reads ANQGSEA. This chain's CDR3 is CSVGRQGEAGYTF. For the CDR3, the DNA is TGCAGCGTTGGGCGACAGGGCGAGGCTGGCTACACCTTC.

The CDR3 spells CSAGQATLDGYTF. CDR3 bases: TGCAGCGCCGGGCAGGCTACCCTTGATGGCTACACCTTC. The chain is built from TRBV29-1 and TRBJ1-2, with no clear D. Trimming pared 7 bases from V and 6 bases from J, leaving 18 bases between. The CDR3 contains 13 residues. Germline assignment: CDR1 SQVTM and CDR2 ANQGSEA.

This sequence joins TRBV7-2 and TRBJ1-5; D is uncertain. Germline V gene lookup returns CDR1 SGHTA and CDR2 FQGNSA. V was shortened by 2 bases and J by 5 bases, with 10 bases between the two germline ends. CDR3 length equals 14 residues. The CDR3 region is CASSLNPTDQPQHF. The CDR3 nucleotides are TGTGCCAGCAGCTTAAACCCTACCGATCAGCCCCAGCATTTT.

V is TRBV7-9 and J is TRBJ1-1, with D maybe TRBD1 (5 bases). V was trimmed by 3 bases and J by 4 bases, leaving 9 bases between them. This CDR3 spans 13 amino acids. CDR1 and CDR2 from the germline V gene are SEHNR and FQNEAQ (reference sequence). CDR3 loop: CASSFFGGTEAFF. Written as DNA, the CDR3 is TGTGCCAGCAGCTTCTTCGGGGGCACTGAAGCTTTCTTT.

The chain carries TRBV6-1 and TRBJ1-1; TRBD1 might be the D (6 bases). There are 14 residues in the CDR3. The V gene's germline CDR1 is MNHNS and CDR2 SASEGT. The V and J ends lost 6 bases and 0 bases respectively, with 11 bases between them. In nucleotides, the CDR3 is TGTGCCAGCAGGGGGGACACCTTGAACACTGAAGCTTTCTTT. It yields the protein CASRGDTLNTEAFF.

The chain is built from TRBV20-1 and TRBJ1-2; D is unclear. The length of the CDR3 is 9 residues. The V end lost 5 bases, the J end lost 6 bases, and 4 bases lay between the germline ends. Per the germline V gene, CDR1 is DFQATT and CDR2 is SNEGSKA (reference sequence). The CDR3 DNA reads TGCAGTGCTCTGGATGGCTACACCTTC. This sequence encodes CSALDGYTF.

This clone was counted a few times. The rearrangement uses TRBV7-6 and TRBJ2-5; D is unresolved. With 3 bases removed from V and 1 base from J, the gap between germline ends came to 0 bases. The CDR3 extends over 11 amino acids. Germline CDR1 is SGHVS and CDR2 is FNYEAQ. In nucleotides, the CDR3 is TGTGCCAGCAGCTTCCAAGAGACCCAGTACTTC. This codes for CASSFQETQYF.

The rearrangement uses TRBV9 and TRBJ1-1; a weak D match, TRBD1 (6 bases). Germline V gene data show CDR1 as SGDLS and CDR2 as YYNGEE. V dropped 3 bases and J dropped 11 bases, with 17 bases sitting between them. The CDR3 has 13 amino acids. This chain's CDR3 is CASSGNRDTGAFF. DNA for the CDR3: TGTGCCAGCAGCGGCAACAGGGACACTGGGGCTTTCTTT.

This chain uses TRBV29-1 with TRBJ2-5; D is uncertain. The germline CDR1 and CDR2 sequences are SQVTM and ANQGSEA. With 6 bases removed from V and 5 bases from J, the gap between germline ends came to 19 bases. CDR3 length: 14 amino acids. In nucleotides, the CDR3 is TGCAGCGTGACCTTTTTGGGAAAGAGGGAGACCCAGTACTTC. Protein product: CSVTFLGKRETQYF. The whole variable domain, filled in from reference TRBV29-1 and TRBJ2-5, reads SAVISQKPSRDICQRGTSLTIQCQVDSQVTMMFWYRQQPGQSLTLIATANQGSEATYESGFVIDKFPISRPNLTFSTLTVSNMSPEDSSIYLCSVTFLGKRETQYFGPGTRLLVL.

The chain employs TRBV4-3 and TRBJ1-4; no reliable D call. Trimming pared 1 base from V and 3 bases from J, leaving 12 bases between. There are 16 residues in the CDR3. Germline V gene lookup returns CDR1 LGHNA and CDR2 YSLEER. The CDR3 nucleotides are TGCGCCAGCAGCCAAGGAGCTCGGGCCTCTAATGAAAAACTGTTTTTT. Encoded protein: CASSQGARASNEKLFF.

Concerning this clone: A read error may produce the germline difference seen at one junction end. This rearrangement joins TRBV5-1 to TRBJ1-2; no clear D gene. In germline, CDR1 is SGHRS, CDR2 YFSETQ. This CDR3 spans 13 amino acids. The CDR3 sequence: CASSLEQFYDYTF. CDR3 nucleotides: TGCGCCAGCAGCTTGGAACAGTTCTATGACTACACCTTC. The full variable domain, its missing parts supplied by reference TRBV5-1 and TRBJ1-2, is KAGVTQTPRYLIKTRGQQVTLSCSPISGHRSVSWYQQTPGQGLQFLFEYFSETQRNKGNFPGRFSGRQFSNSRSEMNVSTLELGDSALYLCASSLEQFYDYTFGSGTRLTVV.

This chain connects TRBV5-6 to TRBJ1-1; D is possibly TRBD1 (5 bases). Trimming cost V 3 bases and J 8 bases, with 11 bases left between them. This CDR3 region has 12 residues. Per the germline V gene, CDR1 is SGHDT and CDR2 is YYEEEE. CDR3 residues: CASSWREGEAFF. CDR3 bases: TGTGCCAGCAGCTGGAGGGAGGGGGAAGCTTTCTTT. The full variable domain, completed using reference TRBV5-6 and TRBJ1-1, is DAGVTQSPTHLIKTRGQQVTLRCSPKSGHDTVSWYQQALGQGPQFIFQYYEEEERQRGNFPDRFSGHQFPNYSSELNVNALLLGDSALYLCASSWREGEAFFGQGTRLTVV.

This clone was found a few times. The V call is TRBV5-6, the J call TRBJ2-7; perhaps TRBD2 as D (5 bases). V was cut by 2 bases and J by 1 base, with 10 bases left in between. Germline values: CDR1 SGHDT, CDR2 YYEEEE. This CDR3 is 14 amino acids long. CDR3 DNA: TGTGCCAGCAGCTTTCTAGCAGATTCCTACGAGCAGTACTTC. This translates into CASSFLADSYEQYF.

The chain uses TRBV6-5 and TRBJ1-3, with a weak D call TRBD1 (5 bases). CDR1 is MNHEY and CDR2 is SVGAGI in the germline V gene. The CDR3 consists of 14 residues. V gave up 5 bases and J gave up 0 bases, with 8 bases separating them. CDR3 sequence (DNA): TGTGCCAGCAGTCTTGACAGCTCTGGAAACACCATATATTTT. Translated: CASSLDSSGNTIYF.

The chain couples TRBV9 to TRBJ1-1, with D possibly matching TRBD1 (5 bases). The germline V gene encodes CDR1 SGDLS and CDR2 YYNGEE. The V gene lost 4 bases and the J gene lost 5 bases, with 15 bases spanning the gap. The CDR3 totals 14 residues. The CDR3 DNA follows: TGTGCCAGCAGCTACATCCCCGGGGGGACTGAAGCTTTCTTT. Amino acids: CASSYIPGGTEAFF.

The CDR3 nucleotides are TGTGCCAGCAGTGAAGCAGGCTCCTACGAGCAGTACTTC. This sequence encodes CASSEAGSYEQYF. J is TRBJ2-7 and V is TRBV6-1; the D is unclear. The length of the CDR3 is 13 residues. The V and J ends lost 0 bases and 0 bases respectively, with 3 bases between them. Germline V lookup: CDR1 MNHNS, CDR2 SASEGT.

V and J are TRBV29-1 and TRBJ2-2, with 11 bases aligning to TRBD2. Germline values: CDR1 SQVTM, CDR2 ANQGSEA. Unmatched junction bases numbered 2, after V lost 4 bases and J lost 4 bases. This CDR3 is built from 14 residues. DNA of the CDR3: TGCAGCGTTGGACTAGCGGGACCCACCGGGGAGCTGTTTTTT. Translating it yields CSVGLAGPTGELFF.